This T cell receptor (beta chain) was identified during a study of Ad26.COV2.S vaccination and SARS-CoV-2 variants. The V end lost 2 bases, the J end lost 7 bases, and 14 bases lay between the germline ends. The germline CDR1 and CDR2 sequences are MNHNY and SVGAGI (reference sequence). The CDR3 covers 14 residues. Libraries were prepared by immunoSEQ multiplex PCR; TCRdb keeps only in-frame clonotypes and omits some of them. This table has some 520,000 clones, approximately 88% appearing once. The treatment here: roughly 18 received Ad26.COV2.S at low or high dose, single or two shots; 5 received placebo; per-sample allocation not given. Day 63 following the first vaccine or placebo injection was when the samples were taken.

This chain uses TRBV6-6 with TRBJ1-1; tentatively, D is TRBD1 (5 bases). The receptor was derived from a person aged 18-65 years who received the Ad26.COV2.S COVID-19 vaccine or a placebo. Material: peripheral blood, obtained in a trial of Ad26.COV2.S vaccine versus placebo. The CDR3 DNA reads TGTGCCAGCAGTTACCCAGGGAGGGATGTTGAAGCTTTCTTT. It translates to CASSYPGRDVEAFF.